The source of this TCR beta chain is a study of regulatory T cells in long-lasting Graves disease. General study points: Persistent Graves' disease cases displayed lower TCR diversity than newly diagnosed ones. Favoring TRBV28, TRBJ1-2 and TRBJ2-5 was a feature seen in persistent disease. Small numbers of samples may have cut accuracy.

Stated time point: persistent/refractory GD, antithyroid drugs over 5 years with positive TRAb. With RNA extracted from PBMCs as input, the TCR library was made. Looked up from germline, CDR1 is SEHNR and CDR2 is FQNEAQ (reference sequence). This CDR3 region has 16 residues. Trimming removed 5 bases from V and 3 bases from J, with 17 bases in between. Of note for this clonotype: Its antigen is unidentified.

Through Arm-PCR of CDR3 regions and iRepertoire HTBI primers, TCR beta libraries were built. TCRdb called the multiplex PCR reads again in MiXCR, with one record for every CDR3 protein. The sample has almost 350,000 distinct CDR3 sequences, around a fifth seen once. V usage is TRBV7-9 and J usage is TRBJ1-5; perhaps TRBD1 as D (6 bases). This TCR was recovered from a female donor with Graves disease. Sample: peripheral blood mononuclear cells (PBMCs), taken when the disease was refractory, from a patient treated with antithyroid drugs. CDR3 region: CASSPEKGGFNQPQHF. CDR3 nucleotide sequence: TGTGCCAGCAGCCCCGAGAAGGGGGGATTCAATCAGCCCCAGCATTTT.